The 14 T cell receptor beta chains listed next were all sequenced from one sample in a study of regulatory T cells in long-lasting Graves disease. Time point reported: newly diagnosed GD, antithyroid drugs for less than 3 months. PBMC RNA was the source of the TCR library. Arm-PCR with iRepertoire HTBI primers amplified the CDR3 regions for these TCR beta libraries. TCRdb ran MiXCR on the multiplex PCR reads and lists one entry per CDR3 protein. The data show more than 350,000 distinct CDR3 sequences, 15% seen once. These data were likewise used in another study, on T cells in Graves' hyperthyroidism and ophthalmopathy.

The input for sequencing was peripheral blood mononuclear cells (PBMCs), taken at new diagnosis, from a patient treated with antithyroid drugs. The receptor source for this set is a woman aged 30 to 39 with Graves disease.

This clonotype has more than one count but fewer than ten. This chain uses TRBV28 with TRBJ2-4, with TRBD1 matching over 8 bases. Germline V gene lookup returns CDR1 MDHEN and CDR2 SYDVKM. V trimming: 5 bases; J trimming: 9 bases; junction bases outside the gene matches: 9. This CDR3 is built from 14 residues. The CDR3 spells CASSPQGARGIQYF. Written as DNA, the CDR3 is TGTGCCAGCAGTCCCCAGGGGGCAAGGGGCATTCAGTACTTC.

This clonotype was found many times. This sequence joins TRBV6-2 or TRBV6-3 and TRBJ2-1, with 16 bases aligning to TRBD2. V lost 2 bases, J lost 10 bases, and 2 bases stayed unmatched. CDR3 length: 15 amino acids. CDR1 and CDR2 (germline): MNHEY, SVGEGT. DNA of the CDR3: TGTGCCAGCAGTTACCCGGGACTAGCGGGAGGGGAGCAGTTCTTC. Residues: CASSYPGLAGGEQFF.

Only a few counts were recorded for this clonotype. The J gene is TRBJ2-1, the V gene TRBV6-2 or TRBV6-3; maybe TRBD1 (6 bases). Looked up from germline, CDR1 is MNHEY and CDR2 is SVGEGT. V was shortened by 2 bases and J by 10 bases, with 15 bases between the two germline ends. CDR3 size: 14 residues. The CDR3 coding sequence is TGTGCCAGCAGTTACCCTAAAGCGACAGGAGAGCAGTTCTTC. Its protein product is CASSYPKATGEQFF.

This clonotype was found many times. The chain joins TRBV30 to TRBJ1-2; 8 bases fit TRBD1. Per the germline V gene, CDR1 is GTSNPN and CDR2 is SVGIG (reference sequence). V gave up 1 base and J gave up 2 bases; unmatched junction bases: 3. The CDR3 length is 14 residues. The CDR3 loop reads CAWSETGGNYGYTF. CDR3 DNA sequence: TGTGCCTGGAGTGAAACAGGGGGAAACTATGGCTACACCTTC.

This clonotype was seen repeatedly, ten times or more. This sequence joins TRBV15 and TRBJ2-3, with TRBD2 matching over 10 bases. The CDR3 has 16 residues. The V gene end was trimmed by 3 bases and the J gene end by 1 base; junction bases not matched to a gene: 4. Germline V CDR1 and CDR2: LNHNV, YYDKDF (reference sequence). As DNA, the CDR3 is TGTGCCACCAGCAGGGGGACTAGCGAACGCACAGATACGCAGTATTTT. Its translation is CATSRGTSERTDTQYF.

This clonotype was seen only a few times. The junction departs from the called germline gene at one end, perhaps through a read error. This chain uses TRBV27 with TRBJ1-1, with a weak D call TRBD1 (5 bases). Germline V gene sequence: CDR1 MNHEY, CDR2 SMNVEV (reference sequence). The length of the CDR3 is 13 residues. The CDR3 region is CVSSPGGVTEAFF. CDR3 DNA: TGTGTCAGCAGCCCCGGGGGGGTCACTGAAGCTTTCTTT.

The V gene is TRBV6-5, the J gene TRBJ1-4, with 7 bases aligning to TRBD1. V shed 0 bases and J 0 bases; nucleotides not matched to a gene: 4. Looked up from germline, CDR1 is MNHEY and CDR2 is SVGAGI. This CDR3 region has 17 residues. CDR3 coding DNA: TGTGCCAGCAGTTACTCTGGGAGGGGGCCAACTAATGAAAAACTGTTTTTT. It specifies CASSYSGRGPTNEKLFF.

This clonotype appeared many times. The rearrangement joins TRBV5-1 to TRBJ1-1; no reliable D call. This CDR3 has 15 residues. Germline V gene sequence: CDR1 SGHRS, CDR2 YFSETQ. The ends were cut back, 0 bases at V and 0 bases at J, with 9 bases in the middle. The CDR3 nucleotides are TGCGCCAGCAGCTTGGTAGACGGACTGAACACTGAAGCTTTCTTT. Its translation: CASSLVDGLNTEAFF.

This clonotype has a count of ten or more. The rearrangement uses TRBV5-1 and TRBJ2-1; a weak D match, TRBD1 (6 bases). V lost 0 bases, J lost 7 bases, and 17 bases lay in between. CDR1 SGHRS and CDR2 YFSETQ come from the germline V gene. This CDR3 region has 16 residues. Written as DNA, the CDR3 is TGCGCCAGCAGCTTGGAAGGGGGAGTTGGATTGAATGAGCAGTTCTTC. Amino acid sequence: CASSLEGGVGLNEQFF.

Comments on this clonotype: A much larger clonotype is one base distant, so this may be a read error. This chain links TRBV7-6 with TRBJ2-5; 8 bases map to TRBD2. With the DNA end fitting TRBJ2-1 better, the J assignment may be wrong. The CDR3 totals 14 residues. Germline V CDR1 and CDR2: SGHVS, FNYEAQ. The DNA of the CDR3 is TGTGCCAGCAGCTCTCGGACTAGCTGGAGTGAGCAGTTCTTC. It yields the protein CASSSRTSWSEQFF.

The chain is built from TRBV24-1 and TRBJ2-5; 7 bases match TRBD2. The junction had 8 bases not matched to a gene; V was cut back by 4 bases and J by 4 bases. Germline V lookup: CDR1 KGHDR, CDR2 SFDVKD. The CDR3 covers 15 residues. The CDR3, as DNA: TGTGCCACCAGTGAAGCCACGGGGGGTCGAGAGACCCAGTACTTC. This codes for CATSEATGGRETQYF.

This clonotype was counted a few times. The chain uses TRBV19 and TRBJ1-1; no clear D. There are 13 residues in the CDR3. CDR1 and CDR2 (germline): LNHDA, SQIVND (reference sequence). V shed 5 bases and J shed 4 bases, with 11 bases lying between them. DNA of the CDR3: TGTGCCAGTAGTGGGGTTTGGACCACTGAAGCTTTCTTT. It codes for CASSGVWTTEAFF. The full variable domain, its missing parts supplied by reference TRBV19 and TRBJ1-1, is DGGITQSPKYLFRKEGQNVTLSCEQNLNHDAMYWYRQDPGQGLRLIYYSQIVNDFQKGDIAEGYSVSREKKESFPLTVTSAQKNPTAFYLCASSGVWTTEAFFGQGTRLTVV.

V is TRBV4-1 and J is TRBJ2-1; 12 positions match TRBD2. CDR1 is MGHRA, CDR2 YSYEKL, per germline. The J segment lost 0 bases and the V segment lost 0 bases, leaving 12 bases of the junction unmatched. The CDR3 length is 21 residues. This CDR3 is CASSQEGPRLAGASSYNEQFF. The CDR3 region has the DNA TGCGCCAGCAGCCAAGAAGGTCCCCGACTAGCGGGAGCGAGCTCCTACAATGAGCAGTTCTTC.

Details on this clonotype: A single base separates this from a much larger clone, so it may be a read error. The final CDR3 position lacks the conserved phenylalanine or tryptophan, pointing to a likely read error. The CDR3 region is CASSPDTREAFS. The DNA for the CDR3 is TGTGCCAGCAGTCCCGACACCCGTGAAGCTTTCTCT. V usage is TRBV6-2 or TRBV6-3 and J usage is TRBJ1-1, with D unresolved. Germline CDR1 MNHEY, CDR2 SVGEGT. Trimming stripped 5 bases from V and 7 bases from J, with 11 bases between. The CDR3 spans 12 residues.